Listed here are 19 T cell receptor beta chains from one sample, sequenced in a study of cytomegalovirus exposure and HLA in healthy donors. Primers for the PCR totalled 60 Vbeta and 13 Jbeta. TCRdb's copy holds only in-frame clones and misses some; the assay was immunoSEQ multiplex PCR. This table has some 120,000 clones, about four fifths appearing once. The sequenced material came from PBMCs. These receptors all stem from a human donor in good health.

This clone has just a few counts. The CDR3 DNA reads TGTGCCAGCAGTTACTTCGAGACAGGAATTAACTATGGCTACACCTTC. This gives the protein CASSYFETGINYGYTF. This chain joins TRBV6-5 and TRBJ1-2; D perhaps matches TRBD1 (6 bases). Germline V gene data show CDR1 as MNHEY and CDR2 as SVGAGI. The germline V and J ends were trimmed by 1 base and 1 base, with 13 bases remaining between them. This CDR3 spans 16 amino acids.

The rearrangement links TRBV19 to TRBJ2-3; 7 bases map to TRBD1. J was trimmed by 2 bases and V by 6 bases; bases with no gene match: 2. The CDR3 contains 13 residues. In germline, CDR1 is LNHDA, CDR2 SQIVND (reference sequence). CDR3 in DNA: TGTGCCAGTAGGGGACAGTCCACAGATACGCAGTATTTT. This translates into CASRGQSTDTQYF.

CDR3 protein: CASSDWTGGPLHF. DNA of the CDR3: TGTGCCAGTAGTGATTGGACAGGAGGACCCCTCCACTTT. The chain links TRBV19 to TRBJ1-6; 7 nucleotides agree with TRBD1. Germline CDR1 reads LNHDA; CDR2 reads SQIVND (reference sequence). The CDR3 runs to 13 residues. J gave up 12 bases and V 5 bases, and 7 bases lay outside the gene matches.

J is TRBJ2-7 and V is TRBV19, with a weak D call TRBD2 (6 bases). This CDR3 is built from 15 residues. Per the germline V gene, CDR1 is LNHDA and CDR2 is SQIVND (reference sequence). V dropped 7 bases and J dropped 4 bases, with 20 bases sitting between them. This chain's CDR3 is CASNGRGIGVYEQYF. In DNA form, the CDR3 reads TGTGCCAGTAACGGACGGGGGATCGGGGTGTACGAGCAGTACTTC. Variable domain in full (rest from reference TRBV19 and TRBJ2-7): DGGITQSPKYLFRKEGQNVTLSCEQNLNHDAMYWYRQDPGQGLRLIYYSQIVNDFQKGDIAEGYSVSREKKESFPLTVTSAQKNPTAFYLCASNGRGIGVYEQYFGPGTRLTVT.

V is TRBV4-1 and J is TRBJ2-1, with 11 bases fitting TRBD1. The J segment lost 5 bases and the V segment lost 3 bases, leaving 21 bases of the junction unmatched. Germline-derived CDR1 and CDR2 are MGHRA and YSYEKL. The CDR3 length is 21 residues. CDR3 amino acids: CASSHPGGRTGGVPGNNEQFF. In nucleotides, the CDR3 is TGCGCCAGCAGCCACCCCGGGGGCCGGACAGGGGGCGTCCCCGGGAACAATGAGCAGTTCTTC.

This clone was observed a few times. The chain recombines TRBV5-6 with TRBJ1-6; perhaps TRBD1 as D (6 bases). The length of the CDR3 is 14 residues. Germline loops: CDR1 SGHDT, CDR2 YYEEEE. V dropped 8 bases and J dropped 10 bases, with 19 bases sitting between them. The CDR3 DNA sequence: TGTGCCAGTGCGAGGGGGACTAGTTACTCACCCCTCCACTTT. The encoded protein is CASARGTSYSPLHF.

This clone was observed a single time. The chain has TRBV5-4 and TRBJ2-1; TRBD2 agrees at 8 bases. The germline V gene has CDR1 SGHNT and CDR2 YYREEE (reference sequence). V dropped 2 bases and J dropped 3; count of bases not matched to a gene: 4. The CDR3 length is 15 residues. CDR3 nucleotides: TGTGCCAGCAGCTTATCGGGGGGGGTCTACAATGAGCAGTTCTTC. Its protein is CASSLSGGVYNEQFF. The full variable domain, its missing parts supplied by reference TRBV5-4 and TRBJ2-1, is ETGVTQSPTHLIKTRGQQVTLRCSSQSGHNTVSWYQQALGQGPQFIFQYYREEENGRGNFPPRFSGLQFPNYSSELNVNALELDDSALYLCASSLSGGVYNEQFFGPGTRLTVL.

J is TRBJ1-5 and V is TRBV18; 7 nucleotides align to TRBD1. Germline CDR1 reads KGHSH; CDR2 reads LQKENI. V lost 5 bases to trimming and J lost 3 bases; unmatched junction nucleotides: 7. This CDR3 is 15 amino acids long. In DNA form, the CDR3 reads TGTGCCAGCTCATCCTCCGGGACAGCCAATCAGCCCCAGCATTTT. Translated: CASSSSGTANQPQHF.

This chain links TRBV2 with TRBJ1-5; D is unresolved. The germline V and J ends were trimmed by 3 bases and 7 bases, with 13 bases remaining between them. Germline V gives CDR1 SNHLY, CDR2 FYNNEI. The CDR3 is 14 amino acids. CDR3: CASSEGAGWQPQHF. Written as DNA, the CDR3 is TGTGCCAGCAGTGAGGGCGCGGGGTGGCAGCCCCAGCATTTT.

This chain connects TRBV6-1 to TRBJ1-6; TRBD1 is a possible D gene (6 bases). Germline CDR1 and CDR2: MNHNS and SASEGT. The CDR3 runs to 20 residues. With 4 bases removed from V and 0 bases from J, the gap between germline ends came to 22 bases. Here the CDR3 DNA reads TGTGCCAGCAGTGGGCCGGCAGGGGCCTCCCGGGGCTCCTATAATTCACCCCTCCACTTT. Its protein is CASSGPAGASRGSYNSPLHF.

The chain combines TRBV29-1 with TRBJ1-2, with TRBD1 identical over 7 bases. Germline V gene lookup returns CDR1 SQVTM and CDR2 ANQGSEA. This CDR3 region has 15 residues. The J segment lost 2 bases and the V segment lost 5 bases, leaving 11 bases of the junction unmatched. CDR3 DNA: TGCAGCGTTTTCGCCCGGGACAGTACCAACTATGGCTACACCTTC. Amino acids: CSVFARDSTNYGYTF. The whole variable domain, filled in from reference TRBV29-1 and TRBJ1-2, reads SAVISQKPSRDICQRGTSLTIQCQVDSQVTMMFWYRQQPGQSLTLIATANQGSEATYESGFVIDKFPISRPNLTFSTLTVSNMSPEDSSIYLCSVFARDSTNYGYTFGSGTRLTVV.

The chain couples TRBV28 to TRBJ2-6, with 9 bases lining up with TRBD1. The CDR3 totals 17 residues. Trimming at V came to 7 bases and at J to 0 bases, leaving 7 bases not matched to a gene. The germline gives CDR1 MDHEN, CDR2 SYDVKM. Written as DNA, the CDR3 is TGTGCCAGCAACTCCGGGACAGGGTACTCTGGGGCCAACGTCCTGACTTTC. Translating gives CASNSGTGYSGANVLTF.

This sequence joins TRBV5-1 and TRBJ2-1; 10 nucleotides align to TRBD2. J lost 5 bases, V lost 0 bases, and 5 bases had no gene match. Germline V gives CDR1 SGHRS, CDR2 YFSETQ. This CDR3 spans 16 amino acids. CDR3 nucleotides: TGCGCCAGCAGCTTGGTGGGAGCGGGGGGGGACAATGAGCAGTTCTTC. Its translation: CASSLVGAGGDNEQFF.

The chain combines TRBV4-1 with TRBJ2-7, with D maybe TRBD1 (6 bases). Germline V CDR1 and CDR2: MGHRA, YSYEKL. The CDR3 has 14 residues. The germline V and J ends were trimmed by 1 base and 6 bases, with 13 bases remaining between them. The CDR3 nucleotides are TGCGCCAGCAGCCAAGGGACAGTTGAACGCGAGCAGTACTTC. Its translation is CASSQGTVEREQYF.

The chain carries TRBV19 and TRBJ2-5, with TRBD1 matching over 8 bases. CDR1 is LNHDA, CDR2 SQIVND, per germline (reference sequence). V shed 3 bases, J shed 2 bases, and the junction held 2 bases outside the gene matches. This CDR3 comprises 14 residues. CDR3 region: CASSIGQGQETQYF. Here the CDR3 DNA reads TGTGCCAGTAGTATCGGACAGGGTCAAGAGACCCAGTACTTC.

The chain is built from TRBV4-2 and TRBJ2-1; 7 bases are a match to TRBD2. The CDR3 sequence is 17 residues long. Germline-derived CDR1 and CDR2 are LGHNA and YNFKEQ. V gave up 1 base and J gave up 4 bases; unmatched junction bases: 10. In DNA, the CDR3 is TGTGCCAGCAGCCAAGTCAGGGAGCGGGGAACATACAATGAGCAGTTCTTC. Protein product: CASSQVRERGTYNEQFF.

The DNA for the CDR3 is TGTGCCAGCAGCTTAGGGGGACCCGGGAGTGGCTACACCTTC. Residues: CASSLGGPGSGYTF. J is TRBJ1-2 and V is TRBV7-9; tentatively, D is TRBD1 (5 bases). CDR1 is SEHNR and CDR2 is FQNEAQ in the germline V gene (reference sequence). Trimming shortened V by 1 base and J by 7 bases, and 13 bases separated the two germline ends. The CDR3 totals 14 residues. The variable domain in full, with the rest retrieved from reference TRBV7-9 and TRBJ1-2, is DTGVSQNPRHKITKRGQNVTFRCDPISEHNRLYWYRQTLGQGPEFLTYFQNEAQLEKSRLLSDRFSAERPKGSFSTLEIQRTEQGDSAMYLCASSLGGPGSGYTFGSGTRLTVV.

This chain connects TRBV5-1 to TRBJ2-3; 10 nucleotides match TRBD2. Germline loops: CDR1 SGHRS, CDR2 YFSETQ. The CDR3 runs to 20 residues. V shed 4 bases, J shed 3 bases, and the junction held 20 bases outside the gene matches. The CDR3 reads CASSRLGLAGAAFSTDTQYF. CDR3 nucleotides: TGCGCCAGCAGCCGACTCGGGCTAGCGGGGGCCGCCTTTTCTACAGATACGCAGTATTTT.

V and J are TRBV7-2 and TRBJ1-5; no clear D gene. V was pared by 0 bases and J by 1 base, with 13 bases between. This CDR3 has 17 residues. Germline CDR1 SGHTA, CDR2 FQGNSA. CDR3 residues: CASSLASGSGSNQPQHF. The CDR3 DNA reads TGTGCCAGCAGCTTAGCGTCGGGGAGCGGGAGCAATCAGCCCCAGCATTTT.